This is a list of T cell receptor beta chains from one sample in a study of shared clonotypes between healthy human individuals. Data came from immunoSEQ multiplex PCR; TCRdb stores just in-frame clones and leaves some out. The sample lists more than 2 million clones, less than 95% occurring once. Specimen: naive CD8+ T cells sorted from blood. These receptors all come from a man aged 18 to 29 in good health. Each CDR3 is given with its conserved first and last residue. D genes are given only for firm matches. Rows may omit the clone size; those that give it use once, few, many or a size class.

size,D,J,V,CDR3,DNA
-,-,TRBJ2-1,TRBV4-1,CASSQINGEQFF,TGCGCCAGCAGCCAAATCAACGGTGAGCAGTTCTTC
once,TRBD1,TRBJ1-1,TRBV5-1,CASSLDGTGYTEAFF,TGCGCCAGCAGCTTGGACGGGACAGGGTACACTGAAGCTTTCTTT
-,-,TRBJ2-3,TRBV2,CATVVAVAIGTDTQYF,TGTGCCACGGTAGTGGCCGTTGCTATTGGGACAGATACGCAGTATTTT
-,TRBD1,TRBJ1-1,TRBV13,CASSKGTGGTEAFF,TGTGCCAGCAGCAAAGGGACAGGGGGCACTGAAGCTTTCTTT
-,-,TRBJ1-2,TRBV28,CASSGTDFNRKNYGYTF,TGTGCCAGCAGTGGGACGGACTTCAACCGAAAAAACTATGGCTACACCTTC
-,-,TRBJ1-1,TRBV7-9,CASSYPRGVNTEAFF,TGTGCCAGCAGCTACCCTCGGGGCGTGAACACTGAAGCTTTCTTT
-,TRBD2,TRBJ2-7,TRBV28,CASNDLAGGPLEQYF,TGTGCCAGCAATGACCTAGCGGGGGGGCCTCTCGAGCAGTACTTC
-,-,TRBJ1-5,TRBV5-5,CASSFEGDYSNQPQHF,TGTGCCAGCAGCTTCGAGGGGGACTATAGCAATCAGCCCCAGCATTTT
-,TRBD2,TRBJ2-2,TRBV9,CASSVYGLAGEAGELFF,TGTGCCAGCAGCGTATACGGACTAGCGGGAGAAGCCGGGGAGCTGTTTTTT
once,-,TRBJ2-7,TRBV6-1,CASSEALTYEQYF,TGTGCCAGCAGTGAAGCGCTTACCTACGAGCAGTACTTC
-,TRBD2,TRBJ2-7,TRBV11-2,CASSFTWTSGRAGEQYF,TGTGCCAGCAGCTTTACTTGGACTAGCGGGAGGGCCGGTGAGCAGTACTTC
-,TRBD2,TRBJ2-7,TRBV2,CASSGGGRTYEQYF,TGTGCCAGCAGTGGGGGCGGGAGAACCTACGAGCAGTACTTC
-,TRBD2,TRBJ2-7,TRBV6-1,CASSVERGLAYEQYF,TGTGCCAGCAGTGTTGAGCGGGGGCTCGCCTACGAGCAGTACTTC
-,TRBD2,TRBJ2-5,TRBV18,CASSPPTSGGYGETQYF,TGTGCCAGCTCACCACCGACTAGCGGGGGTTACGGAGAGACCCAGTACTTC
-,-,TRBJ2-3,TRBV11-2,CASSQVGGSDTQYF,TGTGCCAGCAGCCAGGTTGGGGGATCAGATACGCAGTATTTT
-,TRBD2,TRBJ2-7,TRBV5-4,CASSKGTSGRDEQYF,TGTGCCAGCAGCAAGGGGACTAGCGGGCGGGACGAGCAGTACTTC